This T cell receptor (beta chain) originates from a study of blood T cells in healthy people across ages (dated by TCRdb to about 2015). Concerning the study at large: In model experiments, roughly one uniquely barcoded TCR beta cDNA molecule per two T cells was captured by template switching. For two donors (one aged 18 to 29 and one aged 80 or older), the study analyzed two additional independent replicas of 1 million unique cDNA reads from the same blood draw. To track age-related changes in TCR beta repertoire diversity, the study relied on deep sequencing normalized with unique cDNA molecular identifiers. Donors were grouped into four age groups: young (average 16 years), middle-aged (about 40), aged (around 56) and long-lived (about 90).

Receptor libraries were prepared by 5' RACE. Sequencing was performed on an Illumina HiSeq 2500. A second about 7 to 12 cycle PCR used a sample-barcoded 5' primer and a J-beta primer mix. Each TCR beta cDNA molecule received a unique molecular identifier from a template-switch 5' adaptor carrying 12 random nucleotides. Each sample yielded at least 3 million CDR3-containing paired-end reads. First-strand cDNA was synthesized from all RNA with the Mint cDNA synthesis kit, primed by a TRBC-specific oligonucleotide. After uracil-DNA glycosylase treatment, a first 18-cycle PCR used universal primers M1SS and BC2_uni_R on all cDNA. In the paper's pipeline: Each sample was normalized by randomly selecting 1 million high-quality reads, each carrying a distinct molecular identifier. Instead of being binned into consensus sequences, reads that shared molecular identifiers were thrown out. MiTCR, run with a Q25 quality threshold and the strictest error-elimination algorithm, handled CDR3 identification, clonotype clustering and error correction. A nonparametric unseen species model with Euler transformation was used to estimate lower-bound total TCR beta diversity. In-frame beta chains were kept once TCRdb had trimmed the public reads at Q25 with fastp and called clones with MiXCR. Every distinct CDR3 protein forms one entry, paired with its most common genes and DNA. The V and J calls and clone size come from TCRdb's table, not from the authors' own analysis. Within this sample are more than 600,000 distinct CDR3 sequences, with 20% to 25% of them counted one time only. The leading ten clones occupy 9.4% of the sample.

The table lists this clonotype with a few counts. There is no known antigen for this receptor. The sample holds no much larger clone one base away, and base qualities are not on file. Per the germline V gene, MNHEY is the CDR1 and SVGEGT is the CDR2. Deletion took 2 bases off V and 4 bases off J, with a span of 16 bases between the germline ends. The CDR3 spans 16 residues, from the cysteine through the phenylalanine. The kept DNA is CDR3 alone, 48 bases in frame from the first base. The donors were roughly 40 Caucasian individuals from Russia, aged 6 to 90 years, who were systemically healthy. Roughly 10 milliliters of peripheral blood were collected from each donor into EDTA-treated Vacutainer tubes. Ficoll-Paque density-gradient centrifugation was used to isolate PBMCs, with at least 7 million obtained per sample. Total RNA, at least 6 micrograms per sample, was extracted from PBMCs with Trizol reagent. The percentages of naive CD45RAhigh/CD27high T cells were determined by flow cytometry on a PBMC aliquot from every donor.

Results and caveats for the whole study, not just this receptor: Total diversity estimates from one million sequenced T cells were considered lower bounds and underestimates. Conclusive comparison of naive and antigen-experienced compartments was prevented by the profiling of bulk unsorted PBMCs. Compared with the aged group, more naive CD4+ T cells, fewer expanded clones and increased TCR diversity were shown by the long-lived group, suggesting age selection. There was a strong correlation between observed TCR beta diversity and the percentage of naive T cells measured by flow cytometry. Observed TCR beta diversity per million T cells fell roughly linearly with age, and a significant reduction was already apparent by age around 39. Donor CMV infection status was unknown, potentially confounding age-related changes in expanded clonotypes.

These data also featured in a second study, about T cells of mothers and their children. Taken from the second paper: Nine systemically healthy Caucasian individuals, comprising three mothers and their six children, were included as donors. cDNA synthesis used all of the extracted RNA, with approximately 1.4 ug of RNA in each 15 ul reaction. In the second PCR, the M1S primer added sample barcodes and 2-4 random nucleotides. Over 8.5 million TCR beta CDR3 reads were obtained for each mother, and some 3.1 million reads were obtained for each child. In both related and unrelated pairs, thymic selection shapes the output of TCR recombination in a similar way, with inherited differences having only a minor effect. Normalized repertoire overlap was always slightly but never significantly higher in related than unrelated mother-child pairs. No persistent microchimeric T cell clones were detected, at a sensitivity of around 100 clones per million clonotypes. In the study, deep NGS was used to compare the TCR beta repertoires of mothers and children, and features distinguishing related mother-child pairs from unrelated individuals were sought. Mothers averaged approximately 40 +/- 4 years of age and children averaged about 12 +/- 4 years. After adapter ligation with NEBNext reagents, the libraries were sequenced on Illumina HiSeq 2000 with 100+100 nt paired-end reads. Mother and child libraries were prepared a month apart and sequenced in separate runs to prevent cross-contamination. For each donor, between 500,000 and 2,000,000 distinct TCR beta clonotypes were identified. Naive TCR beta clonotypes were estimated from low-frequency clonotypes matched to each donor's FACS-determined naive share, without sorting.

This chain is built from TRBV6-2 or TRBV6-3 and TRBJ2-3; the D gene is possibly TRBD1 or TRBD2, with 5 bases matching each. This sequence originates from a boy younger than 18 in good health. The sequencing sample was made of blood. The DNA sequence follows: TGTGCCAGCAGTTACCGGGACGGTGTCGATTCAGATACGCAGTATTTT. It encodes CASSYRDGVDSDTQYF.